This T cell receptor (beta chain) was recorded in a study of a mutant IDH1 vaccine in newly diagnosed glioma. Time point of the sample: week 47, end of study. What each vaccine dose contained was 300 ug of mutant IDH1 20-mer peptide, accompanied by topical imiquimod. The assay was immunoSEQ multiplex PCR, and TCRdb's table has in-frame clones only and misses some. The data show about 90,000 clones, approximately 89% seen once. About this clone itself: Its antigen remains unknown.

The CDR3 totals 13 residues. Germline V lookup: CDR1 MDHEN, CDR2 SYDVKM. The genes are TRBV28 and TRBJ2-2, with TRBD2 matching 9 bases. Material: PBMCs, obtained from a glioma patient whose treatment included an IDH1 peptide vaccine. This receptor was identified in a woman aged 45-65 years with glioma. The CDR3 loop is CAAREGNTGELFF. CDR3 DNA sequence: TGTGCGGCGCGGGAGGGAAACACCGGGGAGCTGTTTTTT.